The rows below give T cell receptor beta chains drawn from one sample of a study of cytomegalovirus exposure and HLA in healthy donors. The protocol was immunoSEQ multiplex PCR, while the TCRdb copy is restricted to in-frame clones and leaves out a portion. The sample consists of fewer than 250,000 clones, 82% of them appearing once. The sequencing sample was made of PBMCs. These receptor sequences come from a man in his forties or fifties in good health and CMV-seropositive. Each CDR3 is given with its conserved first and last residue. A D gene is named only where the DNA matches it firmly. Size tells how often a clone was seen (once, few, many) or the class of an expanded clone, and some rows leave it out.

>-|once|TRBJ2-5|TRBV7-9
CASSLGLQGKETQYF
TGTGCCAGCAGCTTAGGTTTACAGGGAAAAGAGACCCAGTACTTC
>-|-|TRBJ2-1|TRBV9
CASSVGRERGNEQFF
TGTGCCAGCAGCGTAGGGCGGGAAAGGGGCAATGAGCAGTTCTTC
>-|-|TRBJ1-2|TRBV19
CASSARQVNYGYTF
TGTGCCAGTAGTGCCCGACAGGTTAACTATGGCTACACCTTC
>-|-|TRBJ1-2|TRBV7-9
CASSTDWRLNYGYTF
TGTGCCAGCAGCACTGACTGGAGGCTTAACTATGGCTACACCTTC
>TRBD1|-|TRBJ1-1|TRBV7-2
CASSRDRASTEAFF
TGTGCCAGCAGCAGGGACAGGGCCAGCACTGAAGCTTTCTTT
>-|-|TRBJ1-1|TRBV6-5
CASSYSSRGTEAFF
TGTGCCAGCAGTTACTCAAGCCGTGGCACTGAAGCTTTCTTT
>-|-|TRBJ1-2|TRBV25-1
CASSNTGEGYTF
TGTGCCAGCAGCAATACAGGTGAAGGCTACACCTTC
>-|-|TRBJ1-5|TRBV6-6
CASSYSAQPQHF
TGTGCCAGCAGTTACTCGGCTCAGCCCCAGCATTTT
>TRBD2|-|TRBJ2-1|TRBV29-1
CSAPLGGRDPYNEQFF
TGCAGCGCCCCTCTTGGAGGGAGGGATCCCTACAATGAGCAGTTCTTC
>-|few|TRBJ2-7|TRBV9
CASSVDRNSYEQYF
TGTGCCAGCAGCGTAGACAGGAATTCCTACGAGCAGTACTTC
>TRBD1|-|TRBJ1-2|TRBV27
CASSFGTGVGYTF
TGTGCCAGCAGTTTTGGGACAGGGGTTGGCTACACCTTC
>TRBD1|-|TRBJ2-3|TRBV7-2
CASSPGTGRTDTQYF
TGTGCCAGCAGCCCCGGGACAGGACGCACAGATACGCAGTATTTT
>-|-|TRBJ2-2|TRBV30
CAWSVGGNVNTGELFF
TGTGCCTGGAGTGTAGGAGGGAACGTTAACACCGGGGAGCTGTTTTTT
>-|-|TRBJ2-2|TRBV10-3
CAISDGARDTGELFF
TGTGCCATCAGTGACGGCGCACGGGACACCGGGGAGCTGTTTTTT
>-|-|TRBJ1-5|TRBV7-3
CASSLRGGQPQHF
TGTGCCAGCAGCTTAAGGGGGGGACAACCCCAGCATTTT
>-|-|TRBJ2-1|TRBV4-1
CASSQDPVLANSYNEQFF
TGCGCCAGCAGCCAAGATCCTGTCCTAGCCAATAGTTACAATGAGCAGTTCTTC
>-|-|TRBJ2-1|TRBV7-9
CASSHGGPGYNEQFF
TGTGCCAGCAGCCACGGGGGGCCGGGCTACAATGAGCAGTTCTTC
>-|-|TRBJ2-7|TRBV15
CATSRVGENYEQYF
TGTGCCACCAGCAGAGTCGGGGAGAACTACGAGCAGTACTTC
>TRBD2|-|TRBJ2-1|TRBV29-1
CSVPRGGWDEQFF
TGCAGCGTTCCACGGGGGGGTTGGGATGAGCAGTTCTTC
>TRBD2|-|TRBJ2-4|TRBV28
CASSRTSGNIDIQYF
TGTGCCAGCAGCCGGACTAGCGGGAACATTGACATTCAGTACTTC
>TRBD1|-|TRBJ1-6|TRBV27
CASSRTGSANSPLHF
TGTGCCAGCAGTCGGACAGGCTCGGCTAATTCACCCCTCCACTTT
>-|few|TRBJ1-1|TRBV19
CASSWATEAFF
TGTGCCAGTTCCTGGGCCACTGAAGCTTTCTTT
>TRBD1|-|TRBJ2-1|TRBV27
CASSLGGQKEQFF
TGTGCCAGCAGTTTAGGGGGACAGAAAGAGCAGTTCTTC
>-|-|TRBJ2-7|TRBV5-1
CASSLASQSYEQYF
TGCGCCAGCAGCTTGGCCTCACAGTCCTACGAGCAGTACTTC
>TRBD2|few|TRBJ2-2|TRBV30
CAWRELGGTGELFF
TGTGCCTGGAGAGAGCTCGGGGGGACCGGGGAGCTGTTTTTT
>-|many|TRBJ2-3|TRBV6-4
CASSGQVTDTQYF
TGTGCCAGCAGTGGACAAGTCACAGATACGCAGTATTTT
>-|-|TRBJ1-6|TRBV11-2
CASSLGHIGNSPLHF
TGTGCCAGCAGCTTGGGCCATATCGGCAATTCACCCCTCCACTTT
>TRBD2|-|TRBJ2-5|TRBV25-1
CASRPGGALQETQYF
TGTGCCAGCAGACCCGGGGGGGCCTTGCAAGAGACCCAGTACTTC
>-|-|TRBJ1-5|TRBV6-5
CASSKGTSSNQPQHF
TGTGCCAGCAGCAAGGGGACTTCTAGCAATCAGCCCCAGCATTTT
>TRBD2|few|TRBJ2-7|TRBV7-9
CASSLEAGAHPYEQYF
TGTGCCAGCAGCTTAGAAGCGGGAGCGCACCCCTACGAGCAGTACTTC
>-|-|TRBJ2-5|TRBV11-2
CASSLAETQYF
TGTGCCAGCAGCTTAGCTGAGACCCAGTACTTC
>TRBD2|-|TRBJ2-2|TRBV18
CASSRTSGMPGELFF
TGTGCCAGCTCACGGACTAGCGGGATGCCCGGGGAGCTGTTTTTT
>TRBD1|-|TRBJ2-5|TRBV5-6
CASSTGTAQETQYF
TGTGCCAGCAGTACCGGGACAGCCCAAGAGACCCAGTACTTC
>-|-|TRBJ2-7|TRBV5-4
CASSPGVGLGSYEQYF
TGTGCCAGCAGCCCGGGGGTTGGACTGGGGTCCTACGAGCAGTACTTC
>-|few|TRBJ1-1|TRBV13
CASTAAVENTEAFF
TGTGCCAGCACCGCAGCGGTGGAGAACACTGAAGCTTTCTTT
>TRBD1|-|TRBJ2-1|TRBV5-6
CASSDDRGNDEQFF
TGTGCCAGCAGCGACGACAGGGGGAACGATGAGCAGTTCTTC
>-|-|TRBJ1-2|TRBV20-1
CSATDIYGYTF
TGCAGTGCCACCGACATCTATGGCTACACCTTC
>-|-|TRBJ2-5|TRBV7-7
CASSLGHLQETQYF
TGTGCTAGCAGCCTTGGACATCTCCAAGAGACCCAGTACTTC
>TRBD2|-|TRBJ2-3|TRBV27
CASSWVAGDTQYF
TGTGCCAGCAGTTGGGTAGCGGGAGATACGCAGTATTTT
>-|-|TRBJ1-5|TRBV27
CASSLTAASNQPQHF
TGTGCCAGCAGTTTAACGGCGGCTAGCAATCAGCCCCAGCATTTT